The 5 T cell receptor beta chains in this list originate from one sample, sequenced in a study of graft-versus-host responses after intestinal transplantation. For these receptors, no antigen is known. Method: immunoSEQ multiplex PCR; TCRdb's copy keeps in-frame clones and lacks some. The sample has tens of thousands of clones, less than 90% seen once. Here the sequenced sample was unstimulated CD8+ T cells sorted from spleen or lymph node cells, taken before intestinal transplant. These receptor sequences come from a human donor who received an intestinal transplant.

Notes on this clone: This same CDR3 is encoded by further DNA sequences in the sample. The genes are TRBV11-2 and TRBJ2-1; 7 positions agree with TRBD1. After removal of 2 bases from V and 2 bases from J, the junction contained 9 bases not matched to a gene. This CDR3 comprises 17 residues. Germline values: CDR1 SGHAT, CDR2 FQNNGV. The CDR3 is CASSLILQGSPYNEQFF. CDR3 sequence (DNA): TGTGCCAGCAGCTTAATTCTACAGGGGTCCCCCTACAATGAGCAGTTCTTC.

The chain employs TRBV28 and TRBJ1-1, with D possibly TRBD1 on 5 matching bases. This CDR3 region has 14 residues. Germline-derived CDR1 and CDR2 are MDHEN and SYDVKM. Trimming pared 3 bases from V and 3 bases from J, leaving 11 bases between. This CDR3 reads CASSFGGADTEAFF. CDR3 nucleotides: TGTGCCAGCAGTTTCGGGGGTGCGGACACTGAAGCTTTCTTT.

This chain joins TRBV11-1 and TRBJ1-1; 7 bases map to TRBD1. V was pared by 3 bases and J by 1 base, with 5 bases of the junction left unmatched. The germline CDR1 and CDR2 sequences are SGHAT and FQDESV (reference sequence). The CDR3 is 15 amino acids. The CDR3 DNA is TGTGCCAGCAGCTTGACAGGGTGGGGGAACACTGAAGCTTTCTTT. Translating it yields CASSLTGWGNTEAFF. The full variable domain, with the rest looked up from reference TRBV11-1 and TRBJ1-1, is EAEVAQSPRYKITEKSQAVAFWCDPISGHATLYWYRQILGQGPELLVQFQDESVVDDSQLPKDRFSAERLKGVDSTLKIQPAELGDSAMYLCASSLTGWGNTEAFFGQGTRLTVV.

This clone came up once. The chain joins TRBV13 to TRBJ1-1, with no clear D. Germline loops: CDR1 PRHDT, CDR2 FYEKMQ (reference sequence). The germline V and J ends were trimmed by 5 bases and 2 bases, with 9 bases remaining between them. This CDR3 spans 13 amino acids. The CDR3 DNA reads TGTGCCAGCAGCCCGACGGATAACACTGAAGCTTTCTTT. Encoded protein: CASSPTDNTEAFF.

This sequence joins TRBV10-2 and TRBJ2-7; 9 nucleotides line up with TRBD1. The germline V gene encodes CDR1 WSHSY and CDR2 SAAADI. Trimming cost V 9 bases and J 2 bases; bases outside gene matches: 14. The CDR3 extends over 16 amino acids. CDR3 nucleotide sequence: TGCGCCAGTTACCACTCCACAGGGGGCCCCCCCTACGAGCAGTACTTC. It specifies CASYHSTGGPPYEQYF.